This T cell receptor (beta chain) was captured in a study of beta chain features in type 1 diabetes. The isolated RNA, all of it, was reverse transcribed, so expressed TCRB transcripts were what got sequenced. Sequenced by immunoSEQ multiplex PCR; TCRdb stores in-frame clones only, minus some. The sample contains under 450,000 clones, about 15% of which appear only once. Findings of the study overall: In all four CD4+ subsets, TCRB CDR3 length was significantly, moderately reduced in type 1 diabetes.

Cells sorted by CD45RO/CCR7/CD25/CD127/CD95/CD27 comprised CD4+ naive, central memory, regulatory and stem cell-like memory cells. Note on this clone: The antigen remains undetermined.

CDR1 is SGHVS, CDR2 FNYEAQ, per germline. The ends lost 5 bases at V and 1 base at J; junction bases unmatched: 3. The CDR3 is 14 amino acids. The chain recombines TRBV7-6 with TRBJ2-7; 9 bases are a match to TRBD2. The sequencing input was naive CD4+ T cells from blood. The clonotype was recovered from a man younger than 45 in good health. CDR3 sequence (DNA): TGTGCCAGCAGCCTGACTAGCGGATCCTACGAGCAGTACTTC. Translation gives CASSLTSGSYEQYF.